This T cell receptor (beta chain) was retrieved from a study of blood T cells in healthy people across ages. Points from the study as a whole: Fewer expanded clones and more diversity marked long-lived versus aged donors.

Combining a sample-barcoded 5' primer with a J-beta primer mix, a second PCR ran for roughly 6 to 11 cycles. TCRdb redid the calling of the 5' RACE reads with MiXCR, one entry per CDR3 protein. Of 750,000 to 850,000 distinct CDR3 sequences listed, approximately 25% are singletons. About this clonotype itself: Its antigen remains unknown.

V lost 11 bases, J lost 2 bases, and 15 bases lay in between. There are 14 residues in the CDR3. This same sample was also taken into another study, of T cells of mothers and their children. That publication notes: Related mother-child pairs shared slightly more overlap than unrelated pairs, but the difference was non-significant.

Source material: blood. The chain combines TRBV12-3 or TRBV12-4 with TRBJ2-2, with D possibly being TRBD1 or TRBD2 (5 bases each). This clonotype was sampled from a boy aged 5-17 years in good health. The CDR3 region is CAARRGANTGELFF. In DNA form, the CDR3 reads TGTGCCGCCCGTCGAGGGGCAAACACCGGGGAGCTGTTTTTT.